The 23 T cell receptor beta chains below were found in one sample sequenced in a study of blood T cell repertoires in COVID-19. Produced via immunoSEQ multiplex PCR; TCRdb's table is partial and in-frame only. The data contain 450,000 or so clones, approximately 92% of them singletons. Specimen: peripheral blood. These receptors all come from a man aged 18 to 30 with COVID-19, enrolled during active disease.

CDR3 nucleotide sequence: TGTGCCTGGAGTGTGGGGGTTGGCGGGAGGTATGGCAATGAGCAGTTCTTC. Residues: CAWSVGVGGRYGNEQFF. This chain connects TRBV30 to TRBJ2-1, with 8 bases that match TRBD2. Unmatched junction bases numbered 13, after V lost 0 bases and J lost 6 bases. Per germline, CDR1 GTSNPN and CDR2 SVGIG (reference sequence). This CDR3 is 17 amino acids long.

This clone was observed a single time. The J gene is TRBJ2-1, the V gene TRBV5-4; TRBD1 agrees at 7 bases. This CDR3 has 17 amino acids. The V segment lost 4 bases and the J segment 1 base; nucleotides outside the gene matches: 11. Germline CDR1 SGHNT, CDR2 YYREEE (reference sequence). This CDR3 is CASSPGTARASYNEQFF. The CDR3 DNA reads TGTGCCAGCAGCCCAGGGACAGCCAGGGCGTCCTACAATGAGCAGTTCTTC.

The rearrangement links TRBV24-1 to TRBJ2-2; TRBD2 matches 9 bases. Per germline, CDR1 KGHDR and CDR2 SFDVKD. J was trimmed by 5 bases and V by 6 bases; bases with no gene match: 6. The CDR3 has 15 residues. The CDR3 DNA is TGTGCCACCAGTTTTAGCGGGGGCTGGACCGGGGAGCTGTTTTTT. Its translation: CATSFSGGWTGELFF.

The rearrangement links TRBV11-3 to TRBJ2-3, with D possibly being TRBD2 (6 bases). V shed 5 bases and J shed 2 bases, with 11 bases lying between them. This CDR3 spans 14 amino acids. The germline CDR1 and CDR2 sequences are SGHNT and YENEEA. The CDR3 DNA follows: TGTGCCAGCAGCCTAAGGACTAACACAGATACGCAGTATTTT. Translated: CASSLRTNTDTQYF.

This rearrangement joins TRBV7-9 to TRBJ2-3; 7 bases align to TRBD2. Germline trimming cut 1 base from V and 2 bases from J; bases unmatched to any gene: 6. The length of the CDR3 is 16 residues. Per germline, CDR1 SEHNR and CDR2 FQNEAQ (reference sequence). The DNA for the CDR3 is TGTGCCAGCAGCTTAGAGCTAGCGGATACCACAGATACGCAGTATTTT. As protein: CASSLELADTTDTQYF. Together with reference TRBV7-9 and TRBJ2-3, the CDR3 gives the full variable domain: DTGVSQNPRHKITKRGQNVTFRCDPISEHNRLYWYRQTLGQGPEFLTYFQNEAQLEKSRLLSDRFSAERPKGSFSTLEIQRTEQGDSAMYLCASSLELADTTDTQYFGPGTRLTVL.

The chain carries TRBV5-5 and TRBJ2-7; a possible D gene is TRBD1 (6 bases). Germline V CDR1 and CDR2: SGHKS, YYEKEE (reference sequence). V lost 1 base, J lost 8 bases, and 13 bases lay in between. The CDR3 loop spans 13 amino acids. This CDR3 is CASSLTGLLQQYF. The CDR3 DNA is TGTGCCAGCAGCTTGACAGGGTTACTACAGCAGTACTTC. The complete variable domain, with remaining parts taken from reference TRBV5-5 and TRBJ2-7, reads DAGVTQSPTHLIKTRGQQVTLRCSPISGHKSVSWYQQVLGQGPQFIFQYYEKEERGRGNFPDRFSARQFPNYSSELNVNALLLGDSALYLCASSLTGLLQQYFGPGTRLTVT.

The chain combines TRBV9 with TRBJ1-2; TRBD1 aligns across 7 bases. CDR3 length equals 15 residues. Germline lookup yields CDR1 SGDLS and CDR2 YYNGEE. The junction had 9 bases not matched to a gene; V was cut back by 0 bases and J by 7 bases. CDR3 DNA sequence: TGTGCCAGCAGCGTAGCGGCAGGGGGTGAAGCTGGCTACACCTTC. Translated: CASSVAAGGEAGYTF.

The chain recombines TRBV9 with TRBJ2-7, with 7 bases fitting TRBD2. The germline CDR1 and CDR2 sequences are SGDLS and YYNGEE. V dropped 1 base and J dropped 4; count of bases not matched to a gene: 8. The CDR3 is 15 residues long. This CDR3 reads CASSVFGLAEYEQYF. The CDR3 coding sequence is TGTGCCAGCAGCGTATTCGGCCTAGCGGAATACGAGCAGTACTTC.

The chain links TRBV30 to TRBJ2-3; TRBD2 aligns across 7 bases. The V gene end was trimmed by 0 bases and the J gene end by 2 bases; junction bases not matched to a gene: 2. Germline V gives CDR1 GTSNPN, CDR2 SVGIG (reference sequence). CDR3 length equals 14 residues. In nucleotides, the CDR3 is TGTGCCTGGAGTGTTACTAGCGCCACAGATACGCAGTATTTT. It specifies CAWSVTSATDTQYF.

The V and J genes are TRBV10-2 and TRBJ2-3; 11 nucleotides match TRBD2. The trim removed 3 bases at V and 2 bases at J, leaving 7 bases unmatched. The CDR3 totals 17 residues. Germline V CDR1 and CDR2: WSHSY, SAAADI. DNA of the CDR3: TGCGCCAGCAGTGATCTGTCTAGCGGGGGGCCCACAGATACGCAGTATTTT. Translating gives CASSDLSSGGPTDTQYF.

The rearrangement links TRBV6-2 or TRBV6-3 to TRBJ1-6, with 8 bases that match TRBD1. V shed 7 bases and J 13 bases; nucleotides not matched to a gene: 12. The CDR3 consists of 14 residues. Germline assignment: CDR1 MNHEY and CDR2 SVGEGT. CDR3 nucleotide sequence: TGTGCCAGCACCCCCGCCGGGACAGGTCGGCCCCTCCACTTT. Its translation is CASTPAGTGRPLHF.

V and J are TRBV6-5 and TRBJ1-5; no firm D call. Germline lookup yields CDR1 MNHEY and CDR2 SVGAGI. V dropped 6 bases and J dropped 2 bases, with 11 bases sitting between them. The CDR3 totals 14 residues. The CDR3 DNA sequence: TGTGCCAGCAGCGCAGAGGGAGGCAATCAGCCCCAGCATTTT. It is translated as CASSAEGGNQPQHF.

This sequence joins TRBV5-4 and TRBJ2-7; 11 bases align to TRBD1. The CDR3 is 17 residues long. The J segment lost 2 bases and the V segment lost 3 bases, leaving 10 bases of the junction unmatched. Looked up from germline, CDR1 is SGHNT and CDR2 is YYREEE (reference sequence). The DNA for the CDR3 is TGTGCCAGCAGCTGGGGGGCCGGGACAGGGGGACCCTACGAGCAGTACTTC. Protein sequence: CASSWGAGTGGPYEQYF.

This sequence joins TRBV7-9 and TRBJ2-5, with 8 bases matching TRBD1. Germline loops: CDR1 SEHNR, CDR2 FQNEAQ (reference sequence). This CDR3 spans 15 amino acids. The ends lost 3 bases at V and 2 bases at J; junction bases unmatched: 5. The CDR3 DNA follows: TGTGCCAGCAGCTTGACGACAGGGGTTCAAGAGACCCAGTACTTC. It is translated as CASSLTTGVQETQYF.

The chain employs TRBV6-1 and TRBJ1-1; D call uncertain. V lost 3 bases and J lost 3, with 8 bases in between. The CDR3 has 13 residues. Germline V CDR1 and CDR2: MNHNS, SASEGT. The CDR3 sequence is CASSEGRYTEAFF. For the CDR3, the DNA is TGTGCCAGCAGTGAGGGCAGATACACTGAAGCTTTCTTT.

The chain carries TRBV30 and TRBJ1-4, with 9 bases lining up with TRBD1. The CDR3 consists of 13 residues. Trimming at V came to 5 bases and at J to 8 bases, leaving 6 bases not matched to a gene. Germline V gene sequence: CDR1 GTSNPN, CDR2 SVGIG (reference sequence). The CDR3 loop is CAWLGQGYEKLFF. CDR3 DNA sequence: TGTGCCTGGCTCGGACAGGGGTACGAAAAACTGTTTTTT.

The chain has TRBV5-6 and TRBJ1-4; unclear D gene. Germline values: CDR1 SGHDT, CDR2 YYEEEE. The V and J ends lost 5 bases and 5 bases respectively, with 7 bases between them. This CDR3 has 12 amino acids. This CDR3 reads CASSRGNEKLFF. CDR3 DNA sequence: TGTGCCAGCAGTAGAGGGAATGAAAAACTGTTTTTT.

CDR3 residues: CASSLGQGRYEQYF. The CDR3 bases are TGTGCCAGCTCCTTAGGGCAGGGTCGGTACGAGCAGTACTTC. V usage is TRBV6-5 and J usage is TRBJ2-7; D may be TRBD1 (5 bases). Germline V lookup: CDR1 MNHEY, CDR2 SVGAGI. This CDR3 contains 14 residues. The germline V and J ends were trimmed by 8 bases and 4 bases, with 18 bases remaining between them.

A word on this clone: This specimen includes other DNA sequences encoding the same CDR3. This chain joins TRBV5-1 and TRBJ2-7; 11 bases map to TRBD2. The trim removed 1 base at V and 3 bases at J, leaving 0 bases unmatched. The V gene's germline CDR1 is SGHRS and CDR2 YFSETQ. The CDR3 loop spans 14 amino acids. CDR3 loop: CASSLTSGSYEQYF. DNA for the CDR3: TGCGCCAGCAGCTTGACTAGCGGGAGCTACGAGCAGTACTTC.

This chain links TRBV9 with TRBJ2-3; 12 nucleotides line up with TRBD2. This CDR3 region has 15 residues. The trim removed 4 bases at V and 3 bases at J, leaving 3 bases unmatched. Germline values: CDR1 SGDLS, CDR2 YYNGEE. The CDR3 nucleotides read TGTGCCAGCAGCCCCCTAGCGGGGGGGACAGATACGCAGTATTTT. It yields the protein CASSPLAGGTDTQYF.

For this clone: Other DNA sequences within the sample encode an identical CDR3. The rearrangement links TRBV14 to TRBJ1-1; D gene uncertain. The CDR3 runs 13 residues. V was shortened by 1 base and J by 5 bases, with 8 bases between the two germline ends. The germline gives CDR1 SGHDN, CDR2 FVKESK. In DNA form, the CDR3 reads TGTGCCAGCAGCCAAGTGTCGGGAACTGAAGCTTTCTTT. Translating gives CASSQVSGTEAFF. The entire variable domain, with the rest obtained from reference TRBV14 and TRBJ1-1, is as follows: EAGVTQFPSHSVIEKGQTVTLRCDPISGHDNLYWYRRVMGKEIKFLLHFVKESKQDESGMPNNRFLAERTGGTYSTLKVQPAELEDSGVYFCASSQVSGTEAFFGQGTRLTVV.

This rearrangement joins TRBV11-3 to TRBJ2-7; D possibly corresponds to TRBD2 (5 bases). With 5 bases removed from V and 3 bases from J, the gap between germline ends came to 11 bases. Germline CDR1 reads SGHNT; CDR2 reads YENEEA. The CDR3 runs to 13 residues. The CDR3 is CASSRTGSYEQYF. In DNA form, the CDR3 reads TGTGCCAGCAGCCGGACTGGTAGCTACGAGCAGTACTTC.

The gene calls are TRBV5-6 and TRBJ2-5, with 7 bases matching TRBD2. CDR1 is SGHDT and CDR2 is YYEEEE in the germline V gene. The V segment lost 1 base and the J segment 4 bases; nucleotides outside the gene matches: 7. This CDR3 contains 15 residues. The CDR3 region has the DNA TGTGCCAGCAGCTTGTTGGGAGGGAGGGGAGAGACCCAGTACTTC. Its translation is CASSLLGGRGETQYF. Combining the CDR3 with reference TRBV5-6 and TRBJ2-5 gives the whole variable domain DAGVTQSPTHLIKTRGQQVTLRCSPKSGHDTVSWYQQALGQGPQFIFQYYEEEERQRGNFPDRFSGHQFPNYSSELNVNALLLGDSALYLCASSLLGGRGETQYFGPGTRLLVL.